This T cell receptor beta chain was recovered during a study of blood T cells in healthy people across ages. This clonotype was detected once. At one end the junction does not follow the germline gene, possibly because of a read error. Sample-barcoded 5' priming and a J-beta primer mix drove a second PCR of roughly 6 to 12 cycles. TCRdb redid the calling of the 5' RACE reads with MiXCR, one entry per CDR3 protein. This sample has 1.5 million to 2 million distinct CDR3 sequences, with around 35% found just once. The CDR3 has 15 amino acids. Per the germline V gene, CDR1 is ENHRY and CDR2 is SYGVKD. The chain employs TRBV10-3 and TRBJ2-3; 8 positions agree with TRBD2. The TCR was taken from a woman younger than 45 in good health. Sequenced input: blood. The CDR3 region has the DNA TGTGTCATCAGTGATGGGACTAGAAGCACAGATACGCAGTATTTT. Amino acids: CVISDGTRSTDTQYF.